The rows below give T cell receptor beta chains drawn from one sample of a study of T cells of healthy individuals. TCRdb ran MiXCR on the 5' RACE reads and lists one entry per CDR3 protein. The sample gives 41,000 or so distinct CDR3 sequences, approximately 4.9% of which show up once; about 8.9% is in the top ten. Receptors originate from a human donor in good health. Each CDR3 is given with its conserved first and last residue. Each record gives: D gene, J gene, clone size, CDR3 length, V gene, CDR3 DNA, CDR3 protein. A D gene is named only where the DNA matches it firmly. Clone size, where shown, is once, few, many, or a class for clones that have expanded.

D: TRBD1; J: TRBJ1-4; size: many; length: 14; V: TRBV5-5; DNA: TGTGCCAGCAGCCGGACAGGGCAAAATGAAAAACTGTTTTTT; CDR3: CASSRTGQNEKLFF
D: NA; J: TRBJ1-5; size: many; length: 14; V: TRBV24-1; DNA: TGTGCCACCAGTCCGCCAGGGCCCCACCAGCCCCAGCATTTT; CDR3: CATSPPGPHQPQHF
D: NA; J: TRBJ1-3; size: few; length: 13; V: TRBV20-1; DNA: TGCAGTGCCCCTACAGGGACTGGAAACACCATATATTTT; CDR3: CSAPTGTGNTIYF
D: TRBD2; J: TRBJ2-3; size: many; length: 18; V: TRBV11-2; DNA: TGTGCCAGCAGCTTAGGATCATCGGGACTAGCGAGCACAGATACGCAGTATTTT; CDR3: CASSLGSSGLASTDTQYF
D: NA; J: TRBJ2-2; size: few; length: 15; V: TRBV19; DNA: TGTGCCAGCGGCTTAGGAGGGGGTGCCACCGGGGAGCTGTTTTTT; CDR3: CASGLGGGATGELFF
D: NA; J: TRBJ2-3; size: many; length: 15; V: TRBV14; DNA: TGTGCCAGCAGCCCCCTCGGGGTTCGCACAGATACGCAGTATTTT; CDR3: CASSPLGVRTDTQYF
D: NA; J: TRBJ2-7; size: many; length: 15; V: TRBV6-1; DNA: TGTGCCAGCACCATACATCAGGGACCAGAGATAGCCAGGGACTTC; CDR3: CASTIHQGPEIARDF
D: NA; J: TRBJ2-7; size: many; length: 13; V: TRBV11-2; DNA: TGTGCCAGCAGCTTAGTCGGATCCTACGAGCAGTACTTC; CDR3: CASSLVGSYEQYF
D: TRBD2; J: TRBJ2-1; size: many; length: 19; V: TRBV5-6; DNA: TGTGCCAGCAGCCCCTCGGGGGAGCGGGATCGGCTCAGCTACAATGAGCAGTTCTTC; CDR3: CASSPSGERDRLSYNEQFF
D: NA; J: TRBJ1-2; size: many; length: 13; V: TRBV4-1; DNA: TGCGCCAGCAGCCGTGCAGGCAGGGAGGACTACACCTTC; CDR3: CASSRAGREDYTF
D: TRBD1; J: TRBJ1-5; size: many; length: 14; V: TRBV5-1; DNA: TGCGCCAGCAGCCCTACAGGGGAAGATCAGCCCCAGCATTTT; CDR3: CASSPTGEDQPQHF
D: NA; J: TRBJ1-2; size: medium-sized; length: 16; V: TRBV7-9; DNA: TGTGCCAGCTGGCCCGGCGGGGCGCGAGACAACTATGGCTACACCTTC; CDR3: CASWPGGARDNYGYTF
D: TRBD1; J: TRBJ2-7; size: many; length: 15; V: TRBV20-1; DNA: TGCAGTGCCCGAGGGGGCAGGGGTGGCTCCTACGAGCAGTACTTC; CDR3: CSARGGRGGSYEQYF
D: TRBD1; J: TRBJ2-1; size: many; length: 19; V: TRBV11-1; DNA: TGTGCCAGCAGCTTAGGGACAGGTTTATCAAAAACCGTAAACAATGAGCAGTTCTTC; CDR3: CASSLGTGLSKTVNNEQFF
D: TRBD1; J: TRBJ1-4; size: many; length: 18; V: TRBV7-2; DNA: TGTGCCAGCAGCTCCTCCGTCCCGGGACAGGTCGTTAATGAAAAACTGTTTTTT; CDR3: CASSSSVPGQVVNEKLFF
D: NA; J: TRBJ2-1; size: many; length: 21; V: TRBV5-1; DNA: TGCGCCAGCAGCCTTAGGGACCGAGGACCAGTGCGTGCGAGCTCCTACAATGAGCAGTTCTTC; CDR3: CASSLRDRGPVRASSYNEQFF
D: NA; J: TRBJ2-3; size: many; length: 14; V: TRBV6-4; DNA: TGTGCCAGCAGTGCAGAGGGAAGCACAGATACGCAGTATTTT; CDR3: CASSAEGSTDTQYF
D: TRBD1; J: TRBJ1-4; size: NA; length: 14; V: TRBV4-2; DNA: TGTGCCAGCAGCCTAAGGACAGGGGGCGAGAAACTGTTTTTT; CDR3: CASSLRTGGEKLFF
D: NA; J: TRBJ1-1; size: few; length: 13; V: TRBV6-1; DNA: TGTGCCAGCTTGACTGATTGGGACACTGAAGCTTTCTTT; CDR3: CASLTDWDTEAFF
D: TRBD2; J: TRBJ2-1; size: few; length: 14; V: TRBV5-4; DNA: TGTGCCAGCAGCTTGGCAGCGGGGTACAATGAGCAGTTCTTC; CDR3: CASSLAAGYNEQFF
D: NA; J: TRBJ2-1; size: many; length: 11; V: TRBV7-9; DNA: TGTGCCAGCAGCTCAGGATTTGAGCAGTTCTTC; CDR3: CASSSGFEQFF
D: NA; J: TRBJ2-5; size: many; length: 13; V: TRBV5-1; DNA: TGCGCCAGCAGCTTGGGCGGCCAAGAGACCCAGTACTTC; CDR3: CASSLGGQETQYF